This TCR beta chain derives from a study of blood T cell repertoires in COVID-19. Study context: Sample material is recorded as cDNA or gDNA derived from T cells, B-cell-depleted T cells, or PBMCs.

Study processing details: Estimates of nucleated cell counts were drawn from the amplification of reference gene primers. Clones were sequenced by immunoSEQ multiplex PCR, and TCRdb holds only the in-frame ones, with some missing. The V and J calls and clone size are taken from that table; D and trimming were inferred from the DNA. The sample includes about 430,000 clones, approximately 91% seen only once; the top ten take 1.2% to 1.5%. Enrollees, 18 to 89 years old, lived in 24 US areas. Cohorts were determined from participant-reported clinical history. Trimming removed 10 bases at V and 7 bases at J, with 19 bases between. CDR1 MNHEY and CDR2 SMNVEV come from the germline V gene (reference sequence). This CDR3 has 13 amino acids.

The rearrangement uses TRBV27 and TRBJ1-1; the D gene is possibly TRBD1 (5 bases). Sequenced input: PBMCs or T cells enriched from blood (not recorded which). This TCR was recovered from a woman aged 18-29 years who had been exposed to COVID-19. In DNA, the CDR3 is TGTGCCACCTCAGTTCTGCAGGGAAGTGAAGCTTTCTTT. Translated, it gives CATSVLQGSEAFF.